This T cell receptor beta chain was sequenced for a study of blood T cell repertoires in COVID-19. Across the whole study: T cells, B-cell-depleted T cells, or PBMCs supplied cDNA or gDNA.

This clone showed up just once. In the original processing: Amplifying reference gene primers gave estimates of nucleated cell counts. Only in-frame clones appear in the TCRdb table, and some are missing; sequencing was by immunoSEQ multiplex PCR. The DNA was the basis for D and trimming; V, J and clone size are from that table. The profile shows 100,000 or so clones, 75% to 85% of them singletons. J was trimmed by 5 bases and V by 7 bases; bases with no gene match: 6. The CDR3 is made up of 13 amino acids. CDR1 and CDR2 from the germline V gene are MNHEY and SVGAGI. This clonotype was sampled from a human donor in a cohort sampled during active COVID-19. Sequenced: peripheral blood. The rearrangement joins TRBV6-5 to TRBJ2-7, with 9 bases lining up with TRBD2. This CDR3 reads CASTIAGENEQYF. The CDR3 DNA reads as TGTGCCAGCACCATAGCGGGAGAAAACGAGCAGTACTTC.